The rows below give T cell receptor beta chains drawn from one sample of a study of T cell repertoires in cytomegalovirus infection. Each CDR3 protein is one row after TCRdb ran MiXCR on the reads. The sample lists 80,000 to 130,000 distinct CDR3 sequences; about 22% were seen once. The source material was CD8+ T cells from PBMCs. Receptors were obtained from a human donor in good health (CMV status not recorded). Some clones in this sample may be carry-over from other donors' samples. The CDR3 runs from the conserved cysteine through the conserved F or W. The D gene is left open where the match is weak. The size entry is marked missing in some rows and otherwise reads once, few, many or a size class.

V,D,size,J,DNA,CDR3
TRBV4-1,-,-,TRBJ2-5,TGCGCCAGCAGCCAAGCAGAATACCAAGAGACCCAGTACTTC,CASSQAEYQETQYF
TRBV7-2,TRBD2,many,TRBJ2-3,TGTGCCAGCAGCCTGACTAGCGGAAGCACAGATACGCAGTATTTT,CASSLTSGSTDTQYF
TRBV7-8,-,many,TRBJ1-1,TGTGCCAGCAGCTTAGGGGGGGGGCGGAACACTGAAGCTTTCTTT,CASSLGGGRNTEAFF
TRBV7-6,-,-,TRBJ2-1,TGTGCCAGCAGCCCCCGCGACAAATTCGATGAGCAGTTCTTC,CASSPRDKFDEQFF
TRBV2,-,-,TRBJ1-2,TGTGCCAAAACAGGGAATGGCTACACCTTC,CAKTGNGYTF
TRBV9,-,few,TRBJ1-4,TGTGCCAGCAGCGCAGGAGATGAAAAACTGTTTTTT,CASSAGDEKLFF
TRBV4-3,-,few,TRBJ1-1,TGCGCCAGCAGCCAAGAGGCAGGGAGGACTGAAGCTTTCTTT,CASSQEAGRTEAFF
TRBV5-4,-,few,TRBJ2-7,TGTGCCAGCAGCCTTATGGGGGCAGAGCAGTACTTC,CASSLMGAEQYF
TRBV5-6,TRBD2,-,TRBJ2-1,TGTGCCAGCAGCCTTTGGGGCGGGAGGAGAGATGGGCAGTTCTTC,CASSLWGGRRDGQFF
TRBV5-6,-,once,TRBJ1-3,TGTGCCAGCAGCCCCGGGACGTCCGGAAACACCATATATTTT,CASSPGTSGNTIYF
TRBV2,-,-,TRBJ2-2,TGTGCCAGCAAGATTCAGGGGAACGGGGAGCTGTTTTTT,CASKIQGNGELFF
TRBV29-1,-,-,TRBJ2-2,TGCAGCGTTGAGCAGGGACCCGGGGAGCTGTTTTTT,CSVEQGPGELFF
TRBV7-2,-,few,TRBJ2-1,TGTGCCAGCAGCTTATTGAGTGACTCCACCTACTACAATGAGCAGTTCTTC,CASSLLSDSTYYNEQFF
TRBV7-3,TRBD1,few,TRBJ2-3,TGTGCCAGCAGCTTAATGTACAGGGGTACAGATACGCAGTATTTT,CASSLMYRGTDTQYF
TRBV6-2/TRBV6-3,TRBD1,-,TRBJ2-6,TGTGCCAGCAGACCAACAGGGGTCAGCGTCCTGACTTTC,CASRPTGVSVLTF
TRBV30,-,-,TRBJ1-2,TGTGCCTGGAGTGAAGACGGTTACTATGGTGGCTACACCTTC,CAWSEDGYYGGYTF
TRBV29-1,-,many,TRBJ2-2,TGCAGCAGACCGAACACCGGGGAGCTGTTTTTT,CSRPNTGELFF
TRBV19,TRBD2,-,TRBJ2-1,TGTGCCAGTAGCTTCCTAGCGGAGATCTACAATGAGCAGTTCTTC,CASSFLAEIYNEQFF
TRBV7-2,TRBD2,many,TRBJ2-7,TGTGCCAGCAGCCAATCTCAATCGGGACTAGCGGTCTACGAGCAGTACTTC,CASSQSQSGLAVYEQYF
TRBV7-9,-,few,TRBJ1-2,TGTGCCAGCAGCTTAGCGCGCTCCGGTGGCTACACCTTC,CASSLARSGGYTF
TRBV6-4,-,few,TRBJ2-2,TGTGCCAGCAGTATAACAGGGACCGGGGAGCTGTTTTTT,CASSITGTGELFF
TRBV19,-,once,TRBJ1-5,TGTGCCAGTAGTATAGCGGGTAGCAATCAGCTCCAGCATTTT,CASSIAGSNQLQHF
TRBV5-5,-,few,TRBJ2-1,TGTGCCAGCAGCTCAGGACACCTGAGCTCCTACAATGAGCAGTTCTTC,CASSSGHLSSYNEQFF
TRBV7-9,-,many,TRBJ2-3,TGTGCCAAGGAGGCGTCAGATACGCAGTATTTT,CAKEASDTQYF
TRBV7-2,-,-,TRBJ1-3,TGTGCCAGCAGCCCCGAAGGGTCCGGAAACACCATATATTTT,CASSPEGSGNTIYF
TRBV7-9,TRBD2,few,TRBJ2-7,TGTGCCAGCCTCGGGACTAGCGGGACCGAGCAGTACTTC,CASLGTSGTEQYF
TRBV7-9,TRBD2,few,TRBJ2-7,TGTGCCAGCAGCTCCACTGGGCGGGAGTCCTACGAGCAGTACTTC,CASSSTGRESYEQYF
TRBV5-1,-,few,TRBJ2-2,TGCGCCAGCAGCTGGTGGGATTCCGGGGAGCTGTTTTTT,CASSWWDSGELFF
TRBV19,-,-,TRBJ2-1,TGTGCCAGTAAACCCCGTCCCGGGGGCTACAATGAGCAGTTCTTC,CASKPRPGGYNEQFF
TRBV19,-,-,TRBJ2-3,TGTGCCAGTAGTATAGGGACAAGCACAGATACGCAGTATTTT,CASSIGTSTDTQYF
TRBV28,-,few,TRBJ1-1,TGTGCCAGCATCGGATTTGACCGGTGGACTGAAGCTTTCTTT,CASIGFDRWTEAFF
TRBV20-1,-,many,TRBJ2-7,TGCAGTGCTAGGGGGAGCGAAAGGTTCTACGAGCAGTACTTC,CSARGSERFYEQYF
TRBV29-1,-,-,TRBJ1-1,TGCAGCGTTGCAGGGGATGCGACTGAAGCTTTCTTT,CSVAGDATEAFF
TRBV7-6,TRBD2,-,TRBJ2-5,TGTGCCAGCACCAGGGGAGCGGGAGCGTGGGAGACCCAGTACTTC,CASTRGAGAWETQYF
TRBV9,-,-,TRBJ2-3,TGTGCCAGCAGCGGACGGGACAGCACAGATACGCAGTATTTT,CASSGRDSTDTQYF
TRBV20-1,-,-,TRBJ2-3,TGCAGTGCTAGAGATGAGGCAGGCACAGATACGCAGTATTTT,CSARDEAGTDTQYF
TRBV5-1,-,many,TRBJ2-5,TGCGCCAGCAGCTTGCAAGCAGGGGAATCGGCGCAAGTCCGGGAGACCCAGTACTTC,CASSLQAGESAQVRETQYF
TRBV7-2,-,many,TRBJ2-1,TGTGCCAGCAGCTTAAAAGTGGGCCACAATGAGCAGTTCTTC,CASSLKVGHNEQFF
TRBV7-6,TRBD2,-,TRBJ2-1,TGTGCCAGCAGCTTGGAGTGGCGGGAGAGCGATAAGCAGTTCTTC,CASSLEWRESDKQFF
TRBV7-4,-,-,TRBJ2-1,TGTGCCAGCAGCTCCTTGGGATTCGGGCAGTTCTTC,CASSSLGFGQFF
TRBV9,-,-,TRBJ2-1,TGTGCCAGCAGCGTAGGGGGCGGGCTACCAGACAATGAGCAGTTCTTC,CASSVGGGLPDNEQFF
TRBV6-6,TRBD1,-,TRBJ2-3,TGTGCCAGCAGTCCCCGGGGACAGGGGTTCACAGATACGCAGTATTTT,CASSPRGQGFTDTQYF
TRBV27,TRBD2,-,TRBJ2-1,TGTGCCAGCAGTTTATATAGCGGGTCGGGTGAGCAGTTCTTC,CASSLYSGSGEQFF
TRBV14,TRBD1,-,TRBJ1-2,TGTGCCAGCGCACCGGGACACAGGGGAATCTATGGCTACACCTTC,CASAPGHRGIYGYTF
TRBV12-3/TRBV12-4,TRBD2,few,TRBJ2-1,TGTGCCAGCAGTTCTGATAGCGGGGAGGAGGATGAGCAGTTCTTC,CASSSDSGEEDEQFF
TRBV20-1,TRBD1,many,TRBJ1-2,TGCAGTGCTAGACCCCAGAACAGGACAGGGCGAGGTGACTATGGCTACACCTTC,CSARPQNRTGRGDYGYTF
TRBV11-2,TRBD2,many,TRBJ2-1,TGTGCCAGCAGCTTAGAAACTAGCGGCTACAATGAGCAGTTCTTC,CASSLETSGYNEQFF
TRBV12-3/TRBV12-4,-,-,TRBJ1-1,TGTGCCAGCAGTACTCAGGGTAATTCAGCTTTCTTT,CASSTQGNSAFF
TRBV11-2,-,many,TRBJ2-2,TGTGCCAGCAGCTTCGCAGGGGACACCGGGGAGCTGTTTTTT,CASSFAGDTGELFF
TRBV28,TRBD1,-,TRBJ1-5,TGTGCCAGCAGTTTACAGGGGGGGAGCAATCAGACCCAGCATTTT,CASSLQGGSNQTQHF
TRBV12-3/TRBV12-4,TRBD1,-,TRBJ2-7,TGTGCCAGCATCGGACAGGGCAGCTCCTACGAGCAGTACTTC,CASIGQGSSYEQYF
TRBV14,TRBD2,many,TRBJ2-5,TGTGCCAGCAGCCAAGATGAAGCGGGAGGGCGAGAAGAGACCCAGTACTTC,CASSQDEAGGREETQYF
TRBV6-2/TRBV6-3,TRBD1,-,TRBJ2-7,TGTGCCAGCAGTTACTCGATCCGGACAGGGGACTACGAGCAGTACTTC,CASSYSIRTGDYEQYF
TRBV7-2,TRBD1,many,TRBJ1-1,TGTGCCAGCAGCTCGACAGGGATGAACACTGAAGCTTTCTTT,CASSSTGMNTEAFF
TRBV10-3,TRBD1,many,TRBJ1-5,TGTGCCATCAGTGGAGCGGGACAGGGGGGCGATCAGCCCCAGCATTTT,CAISGAGQGGDQPQHF
TRBV6-2/TRBV6-3,-,many,TRBJ1-1,TGTGCCAGCAGTTATGGGCCAGCGAACACTGAAGCTTTCTTT,CASSYGPANTEAFF
TRBV27,-,-,TRBJ1-5,TGTGCCAGCAGAAGTAGCAATCAGCCCCAGCATTTT,CASRSSNQPQHF
TRBV6-2/TRBV6-3,-,-,TRBJ2-3,TGTGCCAGCAGTTTCGCGGTCACAGATACGCAGTATTTT,CASSFAVTDTQYF
TRBV7-6,-,few,TRBJ2-5,TGTGCCAGCAGCGACGGGGAGACCCAGTACTTC,CASSDGETQYF